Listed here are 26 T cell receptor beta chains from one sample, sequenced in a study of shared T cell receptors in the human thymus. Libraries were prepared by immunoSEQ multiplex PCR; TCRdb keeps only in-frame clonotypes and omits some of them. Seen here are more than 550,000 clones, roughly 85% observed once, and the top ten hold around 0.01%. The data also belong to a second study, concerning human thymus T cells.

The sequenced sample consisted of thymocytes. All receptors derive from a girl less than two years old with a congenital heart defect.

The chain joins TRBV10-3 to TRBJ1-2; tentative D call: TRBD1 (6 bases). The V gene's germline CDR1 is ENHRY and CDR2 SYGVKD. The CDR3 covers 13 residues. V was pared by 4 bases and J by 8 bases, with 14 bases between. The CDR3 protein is CAISVGQTGGYTF. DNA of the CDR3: TGTGCCATCAGTGTCGGACAGACCGGGGGCTACACCTTC.

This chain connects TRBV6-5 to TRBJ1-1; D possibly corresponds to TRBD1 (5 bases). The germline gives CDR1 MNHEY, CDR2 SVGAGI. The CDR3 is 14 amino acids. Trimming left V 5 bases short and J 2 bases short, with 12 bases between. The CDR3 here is CASSQGRDNTEAFF. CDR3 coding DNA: TGTGCCAGCAGTCAAGGGAGGGACAACACTGAAGCTTTCTTT.

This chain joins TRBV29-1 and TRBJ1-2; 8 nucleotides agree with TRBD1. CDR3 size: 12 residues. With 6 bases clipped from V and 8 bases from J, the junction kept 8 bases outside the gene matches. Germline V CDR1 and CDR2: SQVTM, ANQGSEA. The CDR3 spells CSVDHRGGGYTF. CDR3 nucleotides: TGCAGCGTAGACCACAGGGGGGGCGGCTACACCTTC. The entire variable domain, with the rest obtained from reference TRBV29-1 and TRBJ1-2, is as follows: SAVISQKPSRDICQRGTSLTIQCQVDSQVTMMFWYRQQPGQSLTLIATANQGSEATYESGFVIDKFPISRPNLTFSTLTVSNMSPEDSSIYLCSVDHRGGGYTFGSGTRLTVV.

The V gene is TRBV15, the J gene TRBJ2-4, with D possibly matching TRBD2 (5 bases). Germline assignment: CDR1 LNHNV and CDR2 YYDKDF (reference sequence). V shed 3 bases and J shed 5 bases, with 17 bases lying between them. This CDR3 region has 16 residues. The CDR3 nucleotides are TGTGCCACCAGCAGCTCGGAACTAGGCGCTGAAAACATTCAGTACTTC. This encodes CATSSSELGAENIQYF.

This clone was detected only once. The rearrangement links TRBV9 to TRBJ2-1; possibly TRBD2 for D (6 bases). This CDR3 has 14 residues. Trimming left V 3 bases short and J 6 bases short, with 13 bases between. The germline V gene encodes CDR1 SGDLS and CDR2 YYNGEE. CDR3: CASSAGTPSNEQFF. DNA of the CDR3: TGTGCCAGCAGCGCCGGGACTCCTAGCAATGAGCAGTTCTTC.

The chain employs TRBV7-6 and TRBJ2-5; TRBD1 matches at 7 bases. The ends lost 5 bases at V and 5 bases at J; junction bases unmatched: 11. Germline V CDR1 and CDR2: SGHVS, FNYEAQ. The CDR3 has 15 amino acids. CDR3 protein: CASSPVTRGRETQYF. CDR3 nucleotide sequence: TGTGCCAGCAGCCCAGTAACGAGGGGGCGGGAGACCCAGTACTTC.

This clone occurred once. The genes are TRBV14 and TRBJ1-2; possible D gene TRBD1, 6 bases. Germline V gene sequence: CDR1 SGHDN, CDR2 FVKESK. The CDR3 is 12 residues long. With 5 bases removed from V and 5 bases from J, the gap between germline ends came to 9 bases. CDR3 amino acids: CASSRDIYGYTF. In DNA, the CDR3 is TGTGCCAGCAGCAGGGACATTTATGGCTACACCTTC.

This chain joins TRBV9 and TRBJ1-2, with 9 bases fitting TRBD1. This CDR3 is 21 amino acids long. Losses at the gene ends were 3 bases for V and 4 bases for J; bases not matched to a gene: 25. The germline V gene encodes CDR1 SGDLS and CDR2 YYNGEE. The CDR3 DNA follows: TGTGCCAGCAGCGCATCCTACCTCTCTGATCAGGGACAGGGTTCGGGCTATGGCTACACCTTC. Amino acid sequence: CASSASYLSDQGQGSGYGYTF.

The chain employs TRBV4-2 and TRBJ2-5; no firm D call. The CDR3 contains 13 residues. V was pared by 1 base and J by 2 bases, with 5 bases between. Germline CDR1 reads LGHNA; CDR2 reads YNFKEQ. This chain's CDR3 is CASSQGQQETQYF. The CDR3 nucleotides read TGTGCCAGCAGCCAAGGGCAGCAAGAGACCCAGTACTTC.

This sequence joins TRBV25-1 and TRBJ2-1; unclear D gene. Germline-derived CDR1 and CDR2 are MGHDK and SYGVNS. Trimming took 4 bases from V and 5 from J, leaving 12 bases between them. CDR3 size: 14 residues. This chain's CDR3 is CASSADTKDNEQFF. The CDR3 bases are TGTGCCAGCAGTGCTGACACGAAGGACAATGAGCAGTTCTTC.

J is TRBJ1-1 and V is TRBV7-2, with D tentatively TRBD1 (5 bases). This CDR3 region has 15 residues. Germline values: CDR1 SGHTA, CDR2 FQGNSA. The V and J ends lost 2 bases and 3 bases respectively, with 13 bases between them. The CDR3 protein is CASSLFPGGYTEAFF. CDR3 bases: TGTGCCAGCAGCTTATTCCCCGGGGGGTACACTGAAGCTTTCTTT.

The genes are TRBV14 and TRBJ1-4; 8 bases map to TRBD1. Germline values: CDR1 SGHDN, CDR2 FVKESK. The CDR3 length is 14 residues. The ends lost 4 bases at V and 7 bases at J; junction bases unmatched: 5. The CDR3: CASSPGQGSEKLFF. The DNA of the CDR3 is TGTGCCAGCAGCCCCGGACAGGGTAGTGAAAAACTGTTTTTT.

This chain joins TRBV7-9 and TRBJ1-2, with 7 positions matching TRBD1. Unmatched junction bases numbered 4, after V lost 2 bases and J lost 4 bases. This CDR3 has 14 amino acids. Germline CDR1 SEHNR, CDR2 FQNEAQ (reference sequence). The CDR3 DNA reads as TGTGCCAGCAGCTTAAAGGGGACAGTCTATGGCTACACCTTC. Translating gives CASSLKGTVYGYTF.

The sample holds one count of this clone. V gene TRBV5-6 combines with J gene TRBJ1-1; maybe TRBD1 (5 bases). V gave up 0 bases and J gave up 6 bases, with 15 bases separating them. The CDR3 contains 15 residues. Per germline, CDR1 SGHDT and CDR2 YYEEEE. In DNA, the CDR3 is TGTGCCAGCAGCTTGGCCGGTGGGGGGGTCCCTGAAGCTTTCTTT. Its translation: CASSLAGGGVPEAFF.

This CDR3 is CASSLCRTSGVTGELFF. Written as DNA, the CDR3 is TGTGCCAGCAGTTTATGCAGGACTAGCGGGGTCACCGGGGAGCTGTTTTTT. The genes are TRBV28 and TRBJ2-2; 12 nucleotides line up with TRBD2. The germline gives CDR1 MDHEN, CDR2 SYDVKM. Trimming took 0 bases from V and 4 from J; bases not matched to a gene: 3. This CDR3 contains 17 residues.

As DNA, the CDR3 is TGTGCCAGCAGCTTACTGAGCGGGGGCCCATACAATGAGCAGTTCTTC. Protein: CASSLLSGGPYNEQFF. The chain couples TRBV5-5 to TRBJ2-1; TRBD2 matches 8 bases. Germline lookup yields CDR1 SGHKS and CDR2 YYEKEE (reference sequence). The V and J ends lost 2 bases and 4 bases, in that order; junction bases with no gene match: 8. The CDR3 consists of 16 residues.

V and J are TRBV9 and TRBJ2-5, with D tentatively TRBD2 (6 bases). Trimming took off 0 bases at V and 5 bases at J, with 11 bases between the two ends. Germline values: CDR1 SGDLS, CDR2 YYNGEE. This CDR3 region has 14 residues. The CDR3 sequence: CASSVDGEEETQYF. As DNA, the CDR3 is TGTGCCAGCAGCGTAGATGGGGAGGAGGAGACCCAGTACTTC.

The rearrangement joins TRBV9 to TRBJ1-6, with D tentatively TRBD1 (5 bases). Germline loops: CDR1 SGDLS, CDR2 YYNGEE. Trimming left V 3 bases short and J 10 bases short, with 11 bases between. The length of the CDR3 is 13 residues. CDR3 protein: CASSEDRRSPLHF. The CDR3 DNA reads TGTGCCAGCAGCGAAGACAGACGCTCACCCCTCCACTTT.

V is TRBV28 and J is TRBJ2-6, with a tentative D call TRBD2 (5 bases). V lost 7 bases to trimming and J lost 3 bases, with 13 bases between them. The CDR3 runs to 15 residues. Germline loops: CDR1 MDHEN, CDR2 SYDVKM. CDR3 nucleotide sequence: TGTGCCAGCACCCTTGGGGAGATTGGGGCCAACGTCCTGACTTTC. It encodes CASTLGEIGANVLTF.

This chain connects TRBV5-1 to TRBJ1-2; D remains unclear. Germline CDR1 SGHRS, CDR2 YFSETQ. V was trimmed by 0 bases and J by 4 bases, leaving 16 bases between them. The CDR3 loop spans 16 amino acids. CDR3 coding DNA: TGCGCCAGCAGCTTGGAGAAAAACGGCGGGTCCTATGGCTACACCTTC. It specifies CASSLEKNGGSYGYTF. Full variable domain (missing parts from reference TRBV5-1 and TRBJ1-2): KAGVTQTPRYLIKTRGQQVTLSCSPISGHRSVSWYQQTPGQGLQFLFEYFSETQRNKGNFPGRFSGRQFSNSRSEMNVSTLELGDSALYLCASSLEKNGGSYGYTFGSGTRLTVV.

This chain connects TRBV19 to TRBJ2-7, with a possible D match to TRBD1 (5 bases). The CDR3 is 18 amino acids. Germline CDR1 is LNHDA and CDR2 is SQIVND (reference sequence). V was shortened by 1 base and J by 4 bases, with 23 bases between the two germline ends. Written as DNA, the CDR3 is TGTGCCAGTAGTATAGCGGCAGGGTTTGGAATCGGATTATACGAGCAGTACTTC. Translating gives CASSIAAGFGIGLYEQYF.

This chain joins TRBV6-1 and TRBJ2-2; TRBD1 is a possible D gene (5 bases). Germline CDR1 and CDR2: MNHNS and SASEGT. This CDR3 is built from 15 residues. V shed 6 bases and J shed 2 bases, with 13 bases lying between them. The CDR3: CASSPSRVNTGELFF. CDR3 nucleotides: TGTGCCAGCAGCCCGAGCAGGGTAAACACCGGGGAGCTGTTTTTT.

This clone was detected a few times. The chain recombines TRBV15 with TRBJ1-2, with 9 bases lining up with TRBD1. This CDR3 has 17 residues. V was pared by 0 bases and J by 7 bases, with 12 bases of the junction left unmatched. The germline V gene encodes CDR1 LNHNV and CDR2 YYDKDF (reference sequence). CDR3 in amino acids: CATSRDLGQGKGGGYTF. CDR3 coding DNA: TGTGCCACCAGCAGAGATCTGGGACAGGGAAAGGGAGGTGGCTACACCTTC.

The CDR3 loop is CASSSGLADQETQYF. CDR3 in DNA: TGCGCCAGCAGCTCGGGACTAGCGGACCAAGAGACCCAGTACTTC. The rearrangement links TRBV5-1 to TRBJ2-5, with TRBD2 identical over 11 bases. CDR3 length equals 15 residues. Per the germline V gene, CDR1 is SGHRS and CDR2 is YFSETQ. The J segment lost 0 bases and the V segment lost 3 bases, leaving 1 base of the junction unmatched.

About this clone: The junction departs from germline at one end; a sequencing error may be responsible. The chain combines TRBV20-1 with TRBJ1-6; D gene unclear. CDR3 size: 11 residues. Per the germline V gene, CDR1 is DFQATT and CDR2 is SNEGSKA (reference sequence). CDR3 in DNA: TGCAGCGCTAGAATAGGAGCGGCCCTCCACTTT. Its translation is CSARIGAALHF.

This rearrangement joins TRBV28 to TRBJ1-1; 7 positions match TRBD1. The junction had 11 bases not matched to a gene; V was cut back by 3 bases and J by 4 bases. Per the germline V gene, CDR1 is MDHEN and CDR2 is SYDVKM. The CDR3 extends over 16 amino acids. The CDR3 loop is CASSFGDDRELTEAFF. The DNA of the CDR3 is TGTGCCAGCAGTTTTGGGGATGACAGGGAGCTCACTGAAGCTTTCTTT.